This TCR beta chain was sequenced in a study of T cells in women clearing cervical HPV infection. Across the study: Controls gave blood once infection was undetectable; cases at lesion identification.

Data came from immunoSEQ multiplex PCR; TCRdb stores just in-frame clones and leaves some out. The clone table shows 30,000 to 45,000 clones, with the ten largest holding 1.5% to 2%. Study results and caveats: It is unknown whether associations predate infection; no effector/memory or HPV-specific sorting. Repertoire richness, not evenness, was significantly elevated in CIN3+ cases versus controls.

Germline CDR1 reads LNHDA; CDR2 reads SQIVND (reference sequence). This CDR3 is 15 amino acids long. The V end lost 4 bases, the J end lost 2 bases, and 14 bases lay between the germline ends. As regards this clone: The antigen is not known. The sequence runs out 3 residues before the end of the CDR3; the remainder is reconstructed from the germline J gene.

The chain uses TRBV19 and TRBJ1-1, with TRBD1 as a possible D gene (5 bases). Sample: blood buffy coat. The TCR comes from a woman between 18 and 69 years old with a cervical HPV16 infection that either progressed to CIN3+ or cleared (not recorded which). The CDR3 DNA, read in part, is TGTGCCAGTAGTAGGCAGGGTAGGGGAAACACTGAA. It encodes CASSRQGRGNTE. The whole CDR3 sequence reads CASSRQGRGNTEAFF.